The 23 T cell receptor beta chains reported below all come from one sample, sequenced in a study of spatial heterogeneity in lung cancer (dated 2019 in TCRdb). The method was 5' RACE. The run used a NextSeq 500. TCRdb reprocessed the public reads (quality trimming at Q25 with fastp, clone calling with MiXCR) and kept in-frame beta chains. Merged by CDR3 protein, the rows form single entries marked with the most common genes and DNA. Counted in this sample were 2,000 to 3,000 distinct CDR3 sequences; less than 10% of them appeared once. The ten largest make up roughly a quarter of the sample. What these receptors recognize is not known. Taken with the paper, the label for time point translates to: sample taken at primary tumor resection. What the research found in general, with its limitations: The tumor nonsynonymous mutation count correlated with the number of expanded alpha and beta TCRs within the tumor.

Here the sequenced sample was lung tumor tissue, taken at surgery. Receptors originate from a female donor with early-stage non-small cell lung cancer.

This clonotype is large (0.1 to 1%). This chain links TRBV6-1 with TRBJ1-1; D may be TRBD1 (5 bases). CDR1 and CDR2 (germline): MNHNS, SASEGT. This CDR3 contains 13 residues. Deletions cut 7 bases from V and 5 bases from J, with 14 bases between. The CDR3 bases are TGTGCCAGCACCTGGGGGTATTGGACTGAAGCTTTCTTT. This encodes CASTWGYWTEAFF.

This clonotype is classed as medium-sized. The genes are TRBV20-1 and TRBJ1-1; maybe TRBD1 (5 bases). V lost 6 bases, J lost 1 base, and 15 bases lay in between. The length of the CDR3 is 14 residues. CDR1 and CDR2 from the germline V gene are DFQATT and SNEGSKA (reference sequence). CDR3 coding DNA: TGCAGTGCCGTAAGACAGCCGGAGAACACTGAAGCTTTCTTT. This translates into CSAVRQPENTEAFF.

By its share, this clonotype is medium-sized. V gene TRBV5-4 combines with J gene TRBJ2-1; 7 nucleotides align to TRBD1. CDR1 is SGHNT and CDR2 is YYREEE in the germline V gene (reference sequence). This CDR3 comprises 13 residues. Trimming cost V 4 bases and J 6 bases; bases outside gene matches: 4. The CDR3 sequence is CASSAYRGNEQFF. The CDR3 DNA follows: TGTGCCAGCAGCGCCTACAGGGGCAATGAGCAGTTCTTC.

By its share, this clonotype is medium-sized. The CDR3 region has the DNA TGTGCCAGCGAAGGGGGGCAAAGCAATTCACCCCTCCACTTT. Its protein product is CASEGGQSNSPLHF. This rearrangement joins TRBV6-2 or TRBV6-3 to TRBJ1-6; TRBD1 is a possible D gene (6 bases). Germline V gene data show CDR1 as MNHEY and CDR2 as SVGEGT. The CDR3 is made up of 14 amino acids. V was shortened by 8 bases and J by 7 bases, with 15 bases between the two germline ends.

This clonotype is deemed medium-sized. CDR3 protein: CASSPGQNTEAFF. In DNA, the CDR3 is TGTGCCAGCAGCCCGGGACAAAACACTGAAGCTTTCTTT. The J gene is TRBJ1-1, the V gene TRBV6-2 or TRBV6-3, with D possibly matching TRBD1 (6 bases). Trimming took off 6 bases at V and 2 bases at J, with 10 bases between the two ends. CDR1 and CDR2 (germline): MNHEY, SVGEGT. The CDR3 covers 13 residues.

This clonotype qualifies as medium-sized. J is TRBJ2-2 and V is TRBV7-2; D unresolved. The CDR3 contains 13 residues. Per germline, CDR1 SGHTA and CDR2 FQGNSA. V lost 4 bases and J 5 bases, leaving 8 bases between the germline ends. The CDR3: CASSSQHTGELFF. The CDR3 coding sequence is TGTGCCAGCAGCTCCCAACATACCGGGGAGCTGTTTTTT.

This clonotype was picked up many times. The CDR3 loop reads CAISEAQPEQYF. The DNA of the CDR3 is TGTGCCATCAGTGAGGCACAGCCAGAGCAGTACTTC. The chain combines TRBV10-3 with TRBJ2-7, with unresolved D. This CDR3 spans 12 amino acids. Per the germline V gene, CDR1 is ENHRY and CDR2 is SYGVKD. V lost 2 bases, J lost 7 bases, and 9 bases lay in between.

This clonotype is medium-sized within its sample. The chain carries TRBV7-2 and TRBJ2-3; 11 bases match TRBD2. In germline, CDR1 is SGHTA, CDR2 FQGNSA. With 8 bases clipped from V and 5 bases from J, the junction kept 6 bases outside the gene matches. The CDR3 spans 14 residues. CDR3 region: CASETGLAGDTQYF. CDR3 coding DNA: TGTGCCAGCGAAACCGGACTAGCGGGAGATACGCAGTATTTT.

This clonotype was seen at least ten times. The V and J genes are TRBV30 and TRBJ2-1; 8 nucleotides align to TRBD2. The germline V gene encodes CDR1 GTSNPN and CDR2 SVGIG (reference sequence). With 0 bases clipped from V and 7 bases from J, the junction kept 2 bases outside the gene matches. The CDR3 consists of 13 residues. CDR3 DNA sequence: TGTGCCTGGAGTGTGGCGGGAGGTAATGAGCAGTTCTTC. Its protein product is CAWSVAGGNEQFF.

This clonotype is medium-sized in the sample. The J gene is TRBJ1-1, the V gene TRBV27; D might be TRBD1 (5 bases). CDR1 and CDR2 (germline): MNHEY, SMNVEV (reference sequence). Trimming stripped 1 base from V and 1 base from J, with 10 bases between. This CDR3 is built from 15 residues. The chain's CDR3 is CASSLLVGGNTEAFF. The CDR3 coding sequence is TGTGCCAGCAGTTTATTAGTTGGGGGGAACACTGAAGCTTTCTTT.

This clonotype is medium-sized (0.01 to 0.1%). This CDR3 reads CASSLVWGEQFF. The DNA of the CDR3 is TGTGCCAGCAGTTTAGTATGGGGGGAGCAGTTCTTC. This sequence joins TRBV12-3 or TRBV12-4 and TRBJ2-1, with D perhaps assigned TRBD1 or TRBD2 (5 bases each). V lost 1 base and J 10 bases, leaving 8 bases between the germline ends. This CDR3 has 12 amino acids.

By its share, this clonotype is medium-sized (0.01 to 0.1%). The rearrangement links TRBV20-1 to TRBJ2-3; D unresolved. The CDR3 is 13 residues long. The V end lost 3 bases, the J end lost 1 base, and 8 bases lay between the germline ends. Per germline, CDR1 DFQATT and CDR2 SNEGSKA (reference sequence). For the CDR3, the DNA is TGCAGTGCTAGTTGGCAGGGCACAGATACGCAGTATTTT. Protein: CSASWQGTDTQYF.

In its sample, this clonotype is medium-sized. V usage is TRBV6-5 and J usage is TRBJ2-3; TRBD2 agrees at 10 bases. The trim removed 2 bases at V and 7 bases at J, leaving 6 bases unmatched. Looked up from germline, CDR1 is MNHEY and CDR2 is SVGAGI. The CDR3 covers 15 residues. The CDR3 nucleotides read TGTGCCAGCAGTTACCCTAGTAGCGGGAGGAATACGCAGTATTTT. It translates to CASSYPSSGRNTQYF.

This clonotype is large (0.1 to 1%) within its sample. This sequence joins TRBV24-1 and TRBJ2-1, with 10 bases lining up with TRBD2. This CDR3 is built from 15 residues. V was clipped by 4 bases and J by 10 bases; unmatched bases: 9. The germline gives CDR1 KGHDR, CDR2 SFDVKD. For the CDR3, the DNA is TGTGCCACCAGTGACCTTAGCGGGAGGCCAGGAGAGCAGTTCTTC. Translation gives CATSDLSGRPGEQFF.

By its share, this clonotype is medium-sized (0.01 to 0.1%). The DNA for the CDR3 is TGCGCCAGCAGCCAGGATCCCGGACTAGCGGGGAGGTACAATGAGCAGTTCTTC. This encodes CASSQDPGLAGRYNEQFF. V gene TRBV4-1 combines with J gene TRBJ2-1, with 12 bases fitting TRBD2. The CDR3 runs 18 residues. Unmatched junction bases numbered 10, after V lost 3 bases and J lost 4 bases. CDR1 is MGHRA, CDR2 YSYEKL, per germline.

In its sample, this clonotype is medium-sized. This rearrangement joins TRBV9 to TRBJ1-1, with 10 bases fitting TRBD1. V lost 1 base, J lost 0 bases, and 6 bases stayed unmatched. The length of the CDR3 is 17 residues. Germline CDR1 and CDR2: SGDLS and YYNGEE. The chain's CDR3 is CASSVNPGQGMNTEAFF. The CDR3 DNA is TGTGCCAGCAGCGTAAACCCGGGACAGGGGATGAACACTGAAGCTTTCTTT.

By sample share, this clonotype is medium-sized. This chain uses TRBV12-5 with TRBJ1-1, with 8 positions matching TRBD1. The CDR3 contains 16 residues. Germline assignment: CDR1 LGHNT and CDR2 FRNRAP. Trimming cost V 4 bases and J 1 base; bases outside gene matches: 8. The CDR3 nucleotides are TGTGCTAGTGGTTGGGCCGGGACAGGAGAGAACACTGAAGCTTTCTTT. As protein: CASGWAGTGENTEAFF.

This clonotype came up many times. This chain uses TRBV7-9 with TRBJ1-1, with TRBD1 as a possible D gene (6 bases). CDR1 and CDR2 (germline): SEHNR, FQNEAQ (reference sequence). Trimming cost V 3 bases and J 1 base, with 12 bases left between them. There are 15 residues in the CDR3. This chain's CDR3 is CASSFATGPNTEAFF. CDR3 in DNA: TGTGCCAGCAGCTTTGCGACAGGACCGAACACTGAAGCTTTCTTT.

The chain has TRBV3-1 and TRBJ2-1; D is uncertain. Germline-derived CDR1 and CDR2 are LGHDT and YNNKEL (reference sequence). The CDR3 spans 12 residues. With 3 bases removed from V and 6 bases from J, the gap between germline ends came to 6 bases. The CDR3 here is CASSQFTNEQFF. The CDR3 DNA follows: TGTGCCAGCAGCCAGTTCACCAATGAGCAGTTCTTC.

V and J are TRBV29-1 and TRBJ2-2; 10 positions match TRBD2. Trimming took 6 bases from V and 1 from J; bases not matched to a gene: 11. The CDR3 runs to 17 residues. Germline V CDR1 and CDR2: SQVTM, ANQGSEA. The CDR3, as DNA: TGCAGCGTAACCGAAACCTTAGCGGGAGGGAACACCGGGGAGCTGTTTTTT. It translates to CSVTETLAGGNTGELFF.

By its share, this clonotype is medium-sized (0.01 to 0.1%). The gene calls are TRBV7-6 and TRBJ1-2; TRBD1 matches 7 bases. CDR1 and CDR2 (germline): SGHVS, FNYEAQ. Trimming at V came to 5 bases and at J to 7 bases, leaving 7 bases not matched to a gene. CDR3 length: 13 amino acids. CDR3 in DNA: TGTGCCAGCAGCCCTAGACAGGGAGGTGGCTACACCTTC. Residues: CASSPRQGGGYTF.

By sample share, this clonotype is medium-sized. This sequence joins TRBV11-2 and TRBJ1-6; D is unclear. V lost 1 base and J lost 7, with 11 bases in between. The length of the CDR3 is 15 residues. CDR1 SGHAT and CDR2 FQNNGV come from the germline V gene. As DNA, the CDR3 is TGTGCCAGCAGCTTAGGAGTCAGCCTCAATTCACCCCTCCACTTT. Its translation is CASSLGVSLNSPLHF.

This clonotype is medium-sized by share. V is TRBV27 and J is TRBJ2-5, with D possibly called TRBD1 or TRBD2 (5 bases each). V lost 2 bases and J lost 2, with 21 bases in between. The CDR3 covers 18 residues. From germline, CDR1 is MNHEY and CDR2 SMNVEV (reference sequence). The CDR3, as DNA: TGTGCCAGCAGTTTAAGGGGTGGGGGATTCGCCTCTCAAGAGACCCAGTACTTC. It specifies CASSLRGGGFASQETQYF.